Each of the 6 T cell receptor beta chains below was sequenced from the same sample in a study of naive and memory T cell subsets. Alpha and beta constant region primers primed reverse transcription for blood and skin samples. In TCRdb, the 5' RACE reads were re-called with MiXCR into one record per CDR3 protein. Of about 20,000 distinct CDR3 sequences in the sample, 3.5% to 5% were seen once. Whole-blood samples were around 2.3 ml of peripheral blood from healthy adult volunteers. The source of these receptors is a male donor in good health.

This clonotype was counted at least ten times. The chain carries TRBV12-5 and TRBJ2-1, with a tentative D call TRBD1 (6 bases). V was clipped by 7 bases and J by 6 bases, with 22 bases between them. This CDR3 spans 16 amino acids. Germline V lookup: CDR1 LGHNT, CDR2 FRNRAP. CDR3: CASVSSDYLGGNEQFF. The CDR3 DNA is TGTGCTAGTGTCTCGTCCGACTACTTAGGGGGCAATGAGCAGTTCTTC.

This clonotype was detected many times. No DNA is shown, since the ends of the CDR3 on it are uncertain; the CDR3 is the one TCRdb lists. This chain joins TRBV11-2 and TRBJ2-6; no check of the table's D call, TRBD1, against the DNA was made. Germline-derived CDR1 and CDR2 are SGHAT and FQNNGV. The CDR3 is 23 residues long, ends included. CDR3 sequence reads: CASSLDLFRFGGPPDSGANVLTF.

This clonotype is classed as medium-sized. This chain links TRBV7-9 with TRBJ2-7; the D gene is possibly TRBD2 (6 bases). The germline V and J ends were trimmed by 3 bases and 2 bases, with 11 bases remaining between them. The CDR3 is 14 residues long. From germline, CDR1 is SEHNR and CDR2 FQNEAQ (reference sequence). CDR3 residues: CASSLSSGTYEQYF. In nucleotides, the CDR3 is TGTGCCAGCAGCTTGAGTAGCGGAACCTACGAGCAGTACTTC.

This rearrangement joins TRBV27 to TRBJ2-5; no definite D call. The ends were cut back, 3 bases at V and 2 bases at J, with 16 bases in the middle. The CDR3 has 16 amino acids. CDR1 MNHEY and CDR2 SMNVEV come from the germline V gene (reference sequence). This chain's CDR3 is CASSFNPTLRQETQYF. CDR3 sequence (DNA): TGTGCCAGCAGTTTCAACCCGACCCTGAGACAAGAGACCCAGTACTTC.

This clonotype was detected ten times or more. The V and J genes are TRBV5-1 and TRBJ2-7, with no clear D. The CDR3 consists of 14 residues. Germline values: CDR1 SGHRS, CDR2 YFSETQ. V was clipped by 0 bases and J by 0 bases, with 7 bases between them. In nucleotides, the CDR3 is TGCGCCAGCAGCTTGGACAGCAGCTCCTACGAGCAGTACTTC. It codes for CASSLDSSSYEQYF.

This clonotype was seen ten or more times. J is TRBJ2-7 and V is TRBV11-2; D is possibly TRBD2 (6 bases). The germline V and J ends were trimmed by 5 bases and 1 base, with 12 bases remaining between them. Germline assignment: CDR1 SGHAT and CDR2 FQNNGV. The CDR3 has 14 amino acids. CDR3 coding DNA: TGTGCCAGCAGCAACGGACTAAATTCCTACGAGCAGTACTTC. Translating it yields CASSNGLNSYEQYF. The full variable domain, with the rest looked up from reference TRBV11-2 and TRBJ2-7, is EAGVAQSPRYKIIEKRQSVAFWCNPISGHATLYWYQQILGQGPKLLIQFQNNGVVDDSQLPKDRFSAERLKGVDSTLKIQPAKLEDSAVYLCASSNGLNSYEQYFGPGTRLTVT.